This T cell receptor (beta chain) appears in the sequencing data of a study of T cell responses to AZD1222 COVID-19 vaccine. Broader study findings: Possibly, clonal diversity was underestimated; donors were largely white British and included more females. Unmutated regions of variants are reportedly targeted by nearly half of spike-specific TCRs. Spike-wide coverage was observed for vaccine-associated CD4 TCRs, with dominant responses at 160-218 and 743-854.

The CDR3 totals 17 residues. CDR1 SGHDT and CDR2 YYEEEE come from the germline V gene. V gave up 1 base and J gave up 6 bases; unmatched junction bases: 15. Some clones are missing from TCRdb's copy, which holds only in-frame ones; the method was immunoSEQ multiplex PCR. The sample lists about 130,000 clones; 90% to 95% were seen once. Concerning this clone itself: The antigen remains unidentified.

The sample here was peripheral blood, taken on day 0 of AZD1222 vaccination. The chain is built from TRBV5-6 and TRBJ1-2, with 7 bases lining up with TRBD1. The sequence came from an adult in good health. The CDR3 loop is CASSLQGGPPLEDGYTF. The CDR3 region has the DNA TGTGCCAGCAGCTTGCAAGGGGGCCCTCCTTTAGAGGATGGCTACACCTTC.